Below are 16 T cell receptor beta chains sequenced from a single sample in a study of shared clonotypes between healthy human individuals. Sequencing was performed with immunoSEQ multiplex PCR; in TCRdb, only in-frame clones are kept and a portion is missing. The sample shows around 2,000,000 clones, 85% to 95% of them seen only once. Sequencing input: naive CD4+ T cells sorted from blood. Subset indicated: CD45RA+ positively selected. Source of these receptors: a man younger than 30 in good health.

This chain links TRBV18 with TRBJ1-1; D is possibly TRBD1 (5 bases). The CDR3 runs 14 residues. Trimming pared 2 bases from V and 3 bases from J, leaving 10 bases between. The germline V gene encodes CDR1 KGHSH and CDR2 LQKENI. CDR3 bases: TGTGCCAGCTCACCATCGGGACGGGACACTGAAGCTTTCTTT. Translating gives CASSPSGRDTEAFF.

This clone was recorded only once. The chain couples TRBV5-1 to TRBJ2-2; the match to TRBD2 covers 7 bases. The V and J ends lost 4 bases and 3 bases, in that order; junction bases with no gene match: 3. CDR3 length: 14 residues. CDR1 is SGHRS, CDR2 YFSETQ, per germline. The CDR3 nucleotides are TGCGCCAGCAGCAAAGCGGGACACACCGGGGAGCTGTTTTTT. Its translation is CASSKAGHTGELFF.

The chain joins TRBV2 to TRBJ2-7; D gene uncertain. CDR3 length: 13 residues. CDR1 and CDR2 (germline): SNHLY, FYNNEI. Trimming removed 5 bases at V and 4 bases at J, with 12 bases between. CDR3 nucleotides: TGTGCCAGCAGTACCTATGTGGGGTACGAGCAGTACTTC. Its translation: CASSTYVGYEQYF.

The CDR3 DNA follows: TGTGCCTGGAGTAGACAGCCCACAGATACGCAGTATTTT. It codes for CAWSRQPTDTQYF. This chain links TRBV30 with TRBJ2-3; D is perhaps TRBD1 (5 bases). Germline V gives CDR1 GTSNPN, CDR2 SVGIG (reference sequence). V was clipped by 2 bases and J by 2 bases, with 8 bases between them. The CDR3 runs to 13 residues.

The chain links TRBV19 to TRBJ1-2; D remains unclear. The CDR3 length is 17 residues. Trimming shortened V by 3 bases and J by 2 bases, and 19 bases separated the two germline ends. CDR1 is LNHDA, CDR2 SQIVND, per germline (reference sequence). The CDR3 spells CASSIALQTVLNYGYTF. CDR3 coding DNA: TGTGCCAGTAGTATCGCCCTCCAGACCGTCCTAAACTATGGCTACACCTTC.

The V call is TRBV10-2, the J call TRBJ1-6, with D unclear. With 4 bases removed from V and 0 bases from J, the gap between germline ends came to 4 bases. The CDR3 runs to 14 residues. Per germline, CDR1 WSHSY and CDR2 SAAADI. Written as DNA, the CDR3 is TGCGCCAGCAGTGTTTTCTCCTATAATTCACCCCTCCACTTT. Protein: CASSVFSYNSPLHF.

CDR3 sequence: CASEQNTEAFF. The CDR3 region has the DNA TGTGCCAGCGAGCAGAACACTGAAGCTTTCTTT. The rearrangement joins TRBV6-5 to TRBJ1-1; no clear D gene. Germline CDR1 MNHEY, CDR2 SVGAGI. The V and J ends lost 8 bases and 1 base respectively, with 5 bases between them. The CDR3 consists of 11 residues.

V is TRBV4-1 and J is TRBJ2-7; no definite D call. Germline V gene data show CDR1 as MGHRA and CDR2 as YSYEKL. The CDR3 has 16 amino acids. V lost 1 base, J lost 1 base, and 14 bases lay in between. The CDR3: CASSQVLSGGSYEQYF. The CDR3, as DNA: TGCGCCAGCAGCCAAGTTCTCTCCGGTGGGTCCTACGAGCAGTACTTC.

The CDR3 DNA reads as TGCAGCGTTGAAGTAGGGACAGGGAGAGGCTACACCTTC. Amino acid sequence: CSVEVGTGRGYTF. The genes are TRBV29-1 and TRBJ1-2; TRBD1 matches 9 bases. Trimming at V came to 1 base and at J to 8 bases, leaving 5 bases not matched to a gene. CDR1 SQVTM and CDR2 ANQGSEA come from the germline V gene. CDR3 size: 13 residues.

This chain links TRBV9 with TRBJ2-5; TRBD2 might be the D (5 bases). Germline values: CDR1 SGDLS, CDR2 YYNGEE. Trimming cost V 0 bases and J 4 bases, with 19 bases left between them. This CDR3 spans 17 amino acids. The CDR3 here is CASSVGARVLSGETQYF. For the CDR3, the DNA is TGTGCCAGCAGCGTAGGCGCGCGGGTACTAAGCGGAGAGACCCAGTACTTC.

The rearrangement joins TRBV5-1 to TRBJ2-7; D is possibly TRBD1 or TRBD2 (6 bases each). V dropped 3 bases and J dropped 2 bases, with 12 bases sitting between them. In germline, CDR1 is SGHRS, CDR2 YFSETQ. This CDR3 is built from 14 residues. The CDR3 DNA is TGCGCCAGCAGCTCAACGGGGGCCACCTACGAGCAGTACTTC. Translation gives CASSSTGATYEQYF.

V is TRBV10-3 and J is TRBJ2-7, with 8 bases lining up with TRBD1. The CDR3 contains 15 residues. The V segment lost 4 bases and the J segment 3 bases; nucleotides outside the gene matches: 8. The germline gives CDR1 ENHRY, CDR2 SYGVKD. The chain's CDR3 is CAISGGGQESYEQYF. The DNA of the CDR3 is TGTGCCATCAGTGGAGGGGGACAGGAAAGCTACGAGCAGTACTTC.

V gene TRBV2 combines with J gene TRBJ1-6, with D maybe TRBD1 (6 bases). This CDR3 is 15 amino acids long. Germline lookup yields CDR1 SNHLY and CDR2 FYNNEI. V was trimmed by 3 bases and J by 6 bases, leaving 12 bases between them. The CDR3 region is CASSDLAQGNSPLHF. Here the CDR3 DNA reads TGTGCCAGCAGTGATCTCGCACAGGGTAATTCACCCCTCCACTTT.

Only one count was recorded for this clone. This sequence joins TRBV6-1 and TRBJ2-7, with a possible D match to TRBD2 (6 bases). Germline CDR1 is MNHNS and CDR2 is SASEGT. The CDR3 length is 14 residues. V shed 6 bases and J shed 3 bases, with 15 bases lying between them. The CDR3 DNA reads as TGTGCCAGCAGGGCCGCGGGGACGGGCTACGAGCAGTACTTC. Its translation is CASRAAGTGYEQYF.

This sequence joins TRBV5-1 and TRBJ1-6; perhaps TRBD1 as D (6 bases). V was cut by 4 bases and J by 7 bases, with 15 bases left in between. The length of the CDR3 is 15 residues. Germline-derived CDR1 and CDR2 are SGHRS and YFSETQ. DNA for the CDR3: TGCGCCAGCAGCGAGCAGGGGAAGGCAAATTCACCCCTCCACTTT. Amino acids: CASSEQGKANSPLHF. Full variable domain (rest looked up from reference TRBV5-1 and TRBJ1-6): KAGVTQTPRYLIKTRGQQVTLSCSPISGHRSVSWYQQTPGQGLQFLFEYFSETQRNKGNFPGRFSGRQFSNSRSEMNVSTLELGDSALYLCASSEQGKANSPLHFGNGTRLTVT.

This clone appeared a single time. The chain carries TRBV19 and TRBJ2-3; unclear D gene. In germline, CDR1 is LNHDA, CDR2 SQIVND (reference sequence). Trimming left V 5 bases short and J 5 bases short, with 11 bases between. This CDR3 spans 13 amino acids. The CDR3 region is CASSLASIDTQYF. The CDR3 coding sequence is TGTGCCAGTAGTCTGGCTAGTATAGATACGCAGTATTTT.